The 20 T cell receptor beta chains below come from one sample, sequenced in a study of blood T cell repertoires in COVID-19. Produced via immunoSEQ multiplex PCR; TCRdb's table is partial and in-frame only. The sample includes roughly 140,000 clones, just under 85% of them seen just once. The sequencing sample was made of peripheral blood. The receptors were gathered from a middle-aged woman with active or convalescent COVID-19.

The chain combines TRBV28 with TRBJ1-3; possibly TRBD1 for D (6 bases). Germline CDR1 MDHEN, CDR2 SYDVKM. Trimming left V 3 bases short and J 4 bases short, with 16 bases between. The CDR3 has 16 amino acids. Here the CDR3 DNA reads TGTGCCAGCAGTTTGTGGCAGGGGAACTACGGAAACACCATATATTTT. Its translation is CASSLWQGNYGNTIYF.

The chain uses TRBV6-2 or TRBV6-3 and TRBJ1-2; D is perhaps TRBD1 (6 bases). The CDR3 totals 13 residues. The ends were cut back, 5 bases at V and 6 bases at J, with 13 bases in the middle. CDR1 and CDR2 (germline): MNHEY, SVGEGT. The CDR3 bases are TGTGCCAGCAGTAGGAGATGGGGGCATGGCTACACCTTC. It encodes CASSRRWGHGYTF.

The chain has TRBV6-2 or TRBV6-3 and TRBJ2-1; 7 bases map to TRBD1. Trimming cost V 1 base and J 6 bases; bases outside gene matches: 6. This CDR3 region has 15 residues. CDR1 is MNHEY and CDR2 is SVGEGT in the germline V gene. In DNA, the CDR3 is TGTGCCAGCAGTTACTGGGGACAGAGGACCAATGAGCAGTTCTTC. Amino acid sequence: CASSYWGQRTNEQFF.

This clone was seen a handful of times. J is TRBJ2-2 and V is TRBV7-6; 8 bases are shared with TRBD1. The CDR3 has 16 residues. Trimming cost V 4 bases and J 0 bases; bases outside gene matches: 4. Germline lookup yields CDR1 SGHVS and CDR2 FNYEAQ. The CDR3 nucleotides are TGTGCCAGCAGCTCAGGGACAGGACCGAACACCGGGGAGCTGTTTTTT. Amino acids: CASSSGTGPNTGELFF.

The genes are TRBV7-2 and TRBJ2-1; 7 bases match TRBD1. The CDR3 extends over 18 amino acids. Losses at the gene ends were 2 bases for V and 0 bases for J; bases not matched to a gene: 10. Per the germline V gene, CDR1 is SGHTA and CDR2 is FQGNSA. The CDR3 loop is CASSLRYGAGGSYNEQFF. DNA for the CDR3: TGTGCCAGCAGCTTAAGGTACGGTGCAGGGGGCTCCTACAATGAGCAGTTCTTC.

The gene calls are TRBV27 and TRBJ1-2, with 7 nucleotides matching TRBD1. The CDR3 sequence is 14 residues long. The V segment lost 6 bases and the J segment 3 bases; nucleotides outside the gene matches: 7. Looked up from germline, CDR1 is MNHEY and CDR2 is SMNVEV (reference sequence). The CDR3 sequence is CASSSRTGDYGYTF. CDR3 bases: TGTGCCAGCAGCTCCCGGACAGGAGACTATGGCTACACCTTC.

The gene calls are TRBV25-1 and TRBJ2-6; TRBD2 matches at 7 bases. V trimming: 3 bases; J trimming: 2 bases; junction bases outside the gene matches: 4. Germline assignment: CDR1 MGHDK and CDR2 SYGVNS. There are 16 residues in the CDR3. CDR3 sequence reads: CASSDIGLAGANVLTF. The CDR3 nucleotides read TGTGCCAGCAGTGATATAGGACTAGCTGGGGCCAACGTCCTGACTTTC.

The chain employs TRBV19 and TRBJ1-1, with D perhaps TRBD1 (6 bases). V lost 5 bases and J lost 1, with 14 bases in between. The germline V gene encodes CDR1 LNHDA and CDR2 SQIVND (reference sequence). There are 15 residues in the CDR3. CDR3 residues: CASSLAGTSNTEAFF. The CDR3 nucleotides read TGTGCCAGTAGTCTAGCCGGGACATCGAACACTGAAGCTTTCTTT. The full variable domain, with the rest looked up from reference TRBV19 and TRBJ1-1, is DGGITQSPKYLFRKEGQNVTLSCEQNLNHDAMYWYRQDPGQGLRLIYYSQIVNDFQKGDIAEGYSVSREKKESFPLTVTSAQKNPTAFYLCASSLAGTSNTEAFFGQGTRLTVV.

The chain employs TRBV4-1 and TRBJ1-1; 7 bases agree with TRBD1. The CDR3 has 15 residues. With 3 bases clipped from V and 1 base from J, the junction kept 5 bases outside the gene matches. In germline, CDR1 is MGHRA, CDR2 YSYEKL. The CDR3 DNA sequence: TGCGCCAGCAGCCATCCGCAGGGGGGGAACACTGAAGCTTTCTTT. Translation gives CASSHPQGGNTEAFF.

The DNA for the CDR3 is TGTGCCAGCAGCCAAGGAACAAGTGGTAAAGAGACCCAGTACTTC. This translates into CASSQGTSGKETQYF. V is TRBV3-1 (or the pseudogene TRBV3-2) and J is TRBJ2-5; D gene unclear. The CDR3 is 15 residues long. V shed 1 base and J shed 3 bases, with 12 bases lying between them. Germline V lookup: CDR1 LGHDT, CDR2 YNNKEL (reference sequence).

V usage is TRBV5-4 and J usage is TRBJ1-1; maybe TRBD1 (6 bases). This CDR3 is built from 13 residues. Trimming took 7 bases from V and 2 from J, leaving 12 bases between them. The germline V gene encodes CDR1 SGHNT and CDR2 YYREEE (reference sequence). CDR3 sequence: CASQQGFNTEAFF. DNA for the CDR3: TGTGCCAGCCAACAGGGATTTAACACTGAAGCTTTCTTT.

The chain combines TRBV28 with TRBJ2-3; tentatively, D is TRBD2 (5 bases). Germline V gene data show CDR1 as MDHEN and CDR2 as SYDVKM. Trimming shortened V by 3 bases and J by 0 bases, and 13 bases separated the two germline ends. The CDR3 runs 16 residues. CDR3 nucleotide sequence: TGTGCCAGCAGTTTCCCCCTAGCAGAAAGCACAGATACGCAGTATTTT. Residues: CASSFPLAESTDTQYF.

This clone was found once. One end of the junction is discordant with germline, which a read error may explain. The CDR3 spells CASGPSRERNF. CDR3 bases: TGTGCCAGCGGCCCCTCGAGGGAGCGGAATTTT. V usage is TRBV28 and J usage is TRBJ2-3, with D perhaps matching TRBD2 (5 bases). Germline CDR1 and CDR2: MDHEN and SYDVKM. The CDR3 is made up of 11 amino acids.

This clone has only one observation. This CDR3 is CASSSNPSTGAEAFF. In DNA form, the CDR3 reads TGCGCCAGCAGCTCTAACCCATCGACAGGGGCAGAAGCTTTCTTT. The chain is built from TRBV5-1 and TRBJ1-1, with 8 bases that match TRBD1. This CDR3 is 15 amino acids long. CDR1 and CDR2 (germline): SGHRS, YFSETQ. The V segment lost 3 bases and the J segment 8 bases; nucleotides outside the gene matches: 12.

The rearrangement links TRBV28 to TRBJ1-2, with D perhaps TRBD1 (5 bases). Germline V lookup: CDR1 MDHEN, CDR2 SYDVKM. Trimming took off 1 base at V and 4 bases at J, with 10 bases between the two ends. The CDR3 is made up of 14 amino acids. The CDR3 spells CASSLSGGLYGYTF. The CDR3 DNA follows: TGTGCCAGCAGTTTATCCGGGGGTCTCTATGGCTACACCTTC.

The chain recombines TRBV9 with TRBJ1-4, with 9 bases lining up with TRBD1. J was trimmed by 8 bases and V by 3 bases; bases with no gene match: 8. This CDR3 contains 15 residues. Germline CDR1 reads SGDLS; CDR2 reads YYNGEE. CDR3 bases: TGTGCCAGCAGCGCTGGGACAGGGCTGAAGGAAAAACTGTTTTTT. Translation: CASSAGTGLKEKLFF.

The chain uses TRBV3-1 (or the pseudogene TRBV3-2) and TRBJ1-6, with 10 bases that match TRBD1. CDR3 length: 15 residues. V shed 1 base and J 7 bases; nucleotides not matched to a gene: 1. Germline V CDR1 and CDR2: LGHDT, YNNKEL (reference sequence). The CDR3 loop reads CASSQGDRGNSPLHF. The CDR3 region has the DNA TGTGCCAGCAGCCAAGGGGACAGGGGAAATTCACCCCTCCACTTT.

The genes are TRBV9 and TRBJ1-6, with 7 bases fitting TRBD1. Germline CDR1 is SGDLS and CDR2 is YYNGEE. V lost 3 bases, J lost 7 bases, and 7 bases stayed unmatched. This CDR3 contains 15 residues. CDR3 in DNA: TGTGCCAGCAGCGACCGTCAGGGGGGAAATTCACCCCTCCACTTT. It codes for CASSDRQGGNSPLHF.

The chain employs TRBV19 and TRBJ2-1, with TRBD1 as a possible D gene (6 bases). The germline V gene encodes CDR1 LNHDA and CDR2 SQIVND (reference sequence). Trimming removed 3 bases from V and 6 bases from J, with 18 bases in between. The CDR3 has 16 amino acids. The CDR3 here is CASSMWGTGWANEQFF. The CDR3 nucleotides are TGTGCCAGTAGTATGTGGGGAACAGGGTGGGCCAATGAGCAGTTCTTC. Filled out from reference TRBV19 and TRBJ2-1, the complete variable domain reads DGGITQSPKYLFRKEGQNVTLSCEQNLNHDAMYWYRQDPGQGLRLIYYSQIVNDFQKGDIAEGYSVSREKKESFPLTVTSAQKNPTAFYLCASSMWGTGWANEQFFGPGTRLTVL.

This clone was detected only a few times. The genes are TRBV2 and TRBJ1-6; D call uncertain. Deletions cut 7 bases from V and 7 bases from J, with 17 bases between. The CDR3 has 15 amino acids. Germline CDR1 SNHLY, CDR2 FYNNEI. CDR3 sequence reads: CASTVDPRLNSPLHF. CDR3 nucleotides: TGTGCCAGCACTGTGGATCCTAGACTGAATTCACCCCTCCACTTT. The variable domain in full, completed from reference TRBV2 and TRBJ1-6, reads EPEVTQTPSHQVTQMGQEVILRCVPISNHLYFYWYRQILGQKVEFLVSFYNNEISEKSEIFDDQFSVERPDGSNFTLKIRSTKLEDSAMYFCASTVDPRLNSPLHFGNGTRLTVT.